Shown below are 13 T cell receptor beta chains from a single sample sequenced in a study of T cell responses to AZD1222 COVID-19 vaccine. TCRdb's table, derived via immunoSEQ multiplex PCR, lists solely in-frame clones and lacks some. The data hold tens of thousands of clones, with about 82% observed a single time. The sample was peripheral blood, taken on day 0 of AZD1222 vaccination. These receptors were taken from an adult in good health.

This chain links TRBV6-2 or TRBV6-3 with TRBJ2-2, with TRBD1 identical over 7 bases. CDR1 is MNHEY, CDR2 SVGEGT, per germline. There are 14 residues in the CDR3. Unmatched junction bases numbered 4, after V lost 4 bases and J lost 5 bases. CDR3 DNA sequence: TGTGCCAGCAGTTGGACAGGAGGTACCGGGGAGCTGTTTTTT. Translated, it gives CASSWTGGTGELFF.

This clone has more than one count but fewer than ten. The chain is built from TRBV4-1 and TRBJ1-1; weak D call: TRBD1 (6 bases). V was cut by 0 bases and J by 3 bases, with 11 bases left in between. The CDR3 sequence is 15 residues long. Looked up from germline, CDR1 is MGHRA and CDR2 is YSYEKL. CDR3 protein: CASSQDPGADTEAFF. CDR3 DNA: TGCGCCAGCAGCCAAGATCCAGGGGCGGACACTGAAGCTTTCTTT.

The chain combines TRBV15 with TRBJ2-1; TRBD1 matches at 10 bases. The germline V gene has CDR1 LNHNV and CDR2 YYDKDF (reference sequence). CDR3 length: 13 amino acids. J gave up 5 bases and V 11 bases, and 6 bases lay outside the gene matches. CDR3 residues: CASRDRGNNEQFF. CDR3 bases: TGTGCCTCCCGGGACAGGGGAAACAATGAGCAGTTCTTC.

The chain combines TRBV5-5 with TRBJ1-3; D unresolved. V lost 0 bases and J 2 bases, leaving 12 bases between the germline ends. The CDR3 runs to 16 residues. Germline V CDR1 and CDR2: SGHKS, YYEKEE (reference sequence). For the CDR3, the DNA is TGTGCCAGCAGCTTGGGGGCGGAGATGACTGGAAACACCATATATTTT. Amino acid sequence: CASSLGAEMTGNTIYF.

V and J are TRBV7-3 and TRBJ1-6, with TRBD1 as a possible D gene (6 bases). In germline, CDR1 is SGHTA, CDR2 FQGTGA. The CDR3 length is 15 residues. V was cut by 5 bases and J by 4 bases, with 12 bases left in between. The chain's CDR3 is CASSLDSAYNSPLHF. In nucleotides, the CDR3 is TGTGCCAGCAGCCTGGACAGTGCATATAATTCACCCCTCCACTTT.

The V call is TRBV19, the J call TRBJ2-5; D is unclear. The length of the CDR3 is 13 residues. Germline V gene data show CDR1 as LNHDA and CDR2 as SQIVND (reference sequence). With 9 bases removed from V and 7 bases from J, the gap between germline ends came to 18 bases. The CDR3 here is CASSDKVGWTQYF. CDR3 nucleotide sequence: TGTGCCAGCTCCGACAAGGTGGGGTGGACCCAGTACTTC.

V is TRBV19 and J is TRBJ2-5; D possibly matches TRBD1 or TRBD2 (7 bases each). CDR1 LNHDA and CDR2 SQIVND come from the germline V gene (reference sequence). The CDR3 covers 14 residues. The V gene lost 6 bases and the J gene lost 5 bases, with 16 bases spanning the gap. The CDR3 loop is CASRPTGEGETQYF. The CDR3, as DNA: TGTGCCAGTAGACCAACAGGGGAGGGGGAGACCCAGTACTTC.

J is TRBJ1-1 and V is TRBV30; D may be TRBD1 (6 bases). Per germline, CDR1 GTSNPN and CDR2 SVGIG (reference sequence). The length of the CDR3 is 16 residues. Trimming left V 0 bases short and J 0 bases short, with 14 bases between. The CDR3, as DNA: TGTGCCTGGAGTGTAGGACGGGGGCCAATGAACACTGAAGCTTTCTTT. This gives the protein CAWSVGRGPMNTEAFF.

J is TRBJ2-3 and V is TRBV19; 9 bases agree with TRBD1. This CDR3 region has 15 residues. Trimming removed 5 bases from V and 5 bases from J; junction bases left unmatched: 8. Germline CDR1 LNHDA, CDR2 SQIVND (reference sequence). The CDR3 region has the DNA TGTGCCAGTAGTCCGCGGACAGGGGCGGGAGATACGCAGTATTTT. Residues: CASSPRTGAGDTQYF.

The V and J genes are TRBV14 and TRBJ2-1, with TRBD2 matching 9 bases. This CDR3 has 16 residues. Per germline, CDR1 SGHDN and CDR2 FVKESK. V gave up 1 base and J gave up 4 bases; unmatched junction bases: 5. The CDR3 nucleotides are TGTGCCAGCAGCCAAGGTCTAGCGGGACCTTACAATGAGCAGTTCTTC. This translates into CASSQGLAGPYNEQFF.

This clone was seen only once. The chain links TRBV6-5 to TRBJ1-1, with D possibly TRBD1 on 5 matching bases. V lost 6 bases, J lost 4 bases, and 12 bases lay in between. This CDR3 has 13 residues. Germline loops: CDR1 MNHEY, CDR2 SVGAGI. The DNA of the CDR3 is TGTGCCAGCAGCCCCCGTAGGGGCACTGAAGCTTTCTTT. Its protein is CASSPRRGTEAFF.

The chain couples TRBV18 to TRBJ1-5; 7 nucleotides agree with TRBD1. The germline V gene encodes CDR1 KGHSH and CDR2 LQKENI. Trimming took 3 bases from V and 7 from J; bases not matched to a gene: 3. There are 13 residues in the CDR3. Here the CDR3 reads CASSPWDRQPQHF. In DNA, the CDR3 is TGTGCCAGCTCACCGTGGGACAGACAGCCCCAGCATTTT. Full variable domain (missing parts from reference TRBV18 and TRBJ1-5): NAGVMQNPRHLVRRRGQEARLRCSPMKGHSHVYWYRQLPEEGLKFMVYLQKENIIDESGMPKERFSAEFPKEGPSILRIQQVVRGDSAAYFCASSPWDRQPQHFGDGTRLSIL.

On this clone: The sample contains more than one DNA sequence encoding this CDR3. The chain has TRBV7-2 and TRBJ1-5, with D hard to call. Germline lookup yields CDR1 SGHTA and CDR2 FQGNSA. The CDR3 runs 12 residues. Trimming removed 4 bases at V and 4 bases at J, with 5 bases between. Here the CDR3 DNA reads TGTGCCAGCAGCTCCAGGAATCAGCCCCAGCATTTT. Protein sequence: CASSSRNQPQHF.